The source of this T cell receptor (beta chain) is a study of T cells after yellow fever vaccination. Each CDR3 protein gets one entry after TCRdb re-called the 5' RACE reads with MiXCR. In the table there are around 120,000 distinct CDR3 sequences, around 7.2% of which are singletons. The sample holds many counts of this clonotype. Germline V gene data show CDR1 as SGHTA and CDR2 as FQGNSA. The CDR3 is made up of 13 amino acids. V lost 0 bases and J lost 6, with 6 bases in between. The source is a man aged 18 to 29 who received the YFV17D yellow fever vaccine. The sample was CD4+ T cells sorted from PBMCs, taken around 45 days after the first yellow fever vaccination. The chain combines TRBV7-2 with TRBJ1-5; D remains ambiguous. Here the CDR3 DNA reads TGTGCCAGCAGCTTAGCAAGGGCTCAGCCCCAGCATTTT. Translated, it gives CASSLARAQPQHF.